The entry below describes one T cell receptor (beta chain). The germline gives CDR1 DFQATT, CDR2 SNEGSKA (reference sequence). The CDR3 length is 14 residues. V lost 3 bases to trimming and J lost 3 bases; unmatched junction nucleotides: 4. This sample stems from a study of T-cell reconstitution after alpha-beta-depleted transplantation in children. Unique molecular identifiers were incorporated during preparation of the TCRbeta library. TCRdb reprocessed the PCR reads via MiXCR and lists one record per CDR3 protein. The sample holds fewer than 400,000 distinct CDR3 sequences, just over 20% seen once.

Sample: PBMCs from the stem cell graft donor, taken from the stem cell graft. The chain uses TRBV20-1 and TRBJ2-1; TRBD2 matches at 8 bases. The sequence was collected from a human donor who donated a stem cell graft to a child with acute myeloid leukemia. This chain's CDR3 is CSASWREVYNEQFF. CDR3 coding DNA: TGCAGTGCTAGTTGGCGGGAGGTCTACAATGAGCAGTTCTTC.